This record covers a single T cell receptor beta chain. What it recognizes is unknown. This sample is part of a study of graft-versus-host responses after intestinal transplantation. At the level of the study: Isolated intestinal, liver-intestinal, or multivisceral transplants had been given to the recipients. Each patient got anti-thymocyte globulin induction, then tacrolimus and steroids for about 3 years.

General study points: GvH clones surfaced in recipient marrow, some emerging earlier in ileum or blood. High graft-versus-host to host-versus-graft clonal ratios were found in allografts of patients who had graft-donor T cell macrochimerism.

TCRdb's table, derived via immunoSEQ multiplex PCR, lists solely in-frame clones and lacks some. The table shows about 120,000 clones, with approximately 95% occurring only once. V gave up 8 bases and J gave up 4 bases; unmatched junction bases: 7. This CDR3 contains 15 residues. Germline CDR1 and CDR2: MGHRA and YSYEKL. The rearrangement joins TRBV4-1 to TRBJ2-1; 11 nucleotides agree with TRBD2. Sequencing used unstimulated CD8+ T cells sorted from spleen or lymph node cells, obtained before intestinal transplant. This sequence originates from a human donor who received an intestinal transplant. The CDR3: CASQQGTSGYNEQFF. The CDR3 coding sequence is TGCGCCAGCCAGCAAGGGACTAGCGGATACAATGAGCAGTTCTTC.